What follows are 14 T cell receptor beta chains derived from one specimen sequenced in a study of blood T cell repertoires in COVID-19. Sequencing was performed with immunoSEQ multiplex PCR; in TCRdb, only in-frame clones are kept and a portion is missing. Of tens of thousands of clones in the sample, approximately 90% were seen once. The specimen sequenced was peripheral blood. The origin of the receptors is a woman older than 75 with active COVID-19.

This clone showed up just a few times. This sequence joins TRBV10-3 and TRBJ2-7; D may be TRBD1 (6 bases). Germline-derived CDR1 and CDR2 are ENHRY and SYGVKD. The CDR3 has 14 amino acids. V was clipped by 5 bases and J by 0 bases, with 11 bases between them. CDR3 residues: CAISSTGRSYEQYF. The CDR3 DNA follows: TGTGCCATCAGTTCGACAGGACGCTCCTACGAGCAGTACTTC.

The chain recombines TRBV6-6 with TRBJ1-1, with 8 bases matching TRBD1. Per germline, CDR1 MNHNY and CDR2 SVGAGI (reference sequence). V shed 6 bases, J shed 6 bases, and the junction held 6 bases outside the gene matches. The length of the CDR3 is 13 residues. CDR3 DNA: TGTGCCAGCAGGACAGGGGCCCTTCCTGAAGCTTTCTTT. As protein: CASRTGALPEAFF.

J is TRBJ2-6 and V is TRBV29-1; D is perhaps TRBD1 (5 bases). The germline gives CDR1 SQVTM, CDR2 ANQGSEA. This CDR3 has 14 amino acids. Trimming took off 1 base at V and 2 bases at J, with 6 bases between the two ends. The CDR3 DNA follows: TGCAGCGTTGAAGCAGGGACTGGGGCCAACGTCCTGACTTTC. It translates to CSVEAGTGANVLTF.

The chain couples TRBV29-1 to TRBJ2-3, with a tentative D call TRBD1 (5 bases). Per germline, CDR1 SQVTM and CDR2 ANQGSEA. The CDR3 has 12 amino acids. V was cut by 4 bases and J by 5 bases, with 10 bases left in between. CDR3 sequence reads: CSVAQGQDTQYF. CDR3 bases: TGCAGCGTTGCCCAGGGTCAAGATACGCAGTATTTT.

This clone was recorded a few times. V is TRBV5-4 and J is TRBJ1-4; TRBD1 aligns across 7 bases. The CDR3 spans 15 residues. Germline CDR1 is SGHNT and CDR2 is YYREEE (reference sequence). J was trimmed by 5 bases and V by 1 base; bases with no gene match: 5. This CDR3 reads CASSLNRGGNEKLFF. In nucleotides, the CDR3 is TGTGCCAGCAGCTTGAACAGGGGCGGGAATGAAAAACTGTTTTTT.

The chain couples TRBV5-6 to TRBJ2-7; D gene unclear. CDR1 is SGHDT and CDR2 is YYEEEE in the germline V gene. The CDR3 covers 13 residues. With 0 bases removed from V and 4 bases from J, the gap between germline ends came to 8 bases. The CDR3 spells CASSLGSGYEQYF. The CDR3 DNA reads TGTGCCAGCAGCTTGGGGTCCGGGTACGAGCAGTACTTC.

This rearrangement joins TRBV5-1 to TRBJ1-6; tentatively, D is TRBD1 (5 bases). V was clipped by 1 base and J by 5 bases, with 13 bases between them. CDR3 size: 16 residues. CDR1 is SGHRS and CDR2 is YFSETQ in the germline V gene. The CDR3 coding sequence is TGCGCCAGCAGCTTGTACTACGGAGGGGATAATTCACCCCTCCACTTT. It yields the protein CASSLYYGGDNSPLHF.

The chain couples TRBV6-1 to TRBJ2-1; TRBD2 aligns across 10 bases. Per the germline V gene, CDR1 is MNHNS and CDR2 is SASEGT. Trimming at V came to 0 bases and at J to 4 bases, leaving 9 bases not matched to a gene. CDR3 size: 18 residues. The CDR3 DNA is TGTGCCAGCAGTGAAGCGGGGAACGGACTAGCGGTTTACAATGAGCAGTTCTTC. It yields the protein CASSEAGNGLAVYNEQFF.

This chain connects TRBV11-3 to TRBJ2-3, with D perhaps matching TRBD1 (6 bases). Trimming stripped 5 bases from V and 5 bases from J, with 14 bases between. CDR1 is SGHNT, CDR2 YENEEA, per germline. This CDR3 is 14 amino acids long. The CDR3 loop reads CASSETGLRDTQYF. The CDR3 DNA reads TGTGCCAGCAGCGAAACAGGGTTACGAGATACGCAGTATTTT.

The rearrangement uses TRBV7-8 and TRBJ2-7; 10 positions match TRBD1. The CDR3 spans 14 residues. The V segment lost 4 bases and the J segment 4 bases; nucleotides outside the gene matches: 4. Germline V CDR1 and CDR2: SGHVS, FQNEAQ. CDR3 nucleotides: TGTGCCAGCAGCTACGACAGGGGGCAATACGAGCAGTACTTC. This codes for CASSYDRGQYEQYF. The full variable domain, rest sourced from reference TRBV7-8 and TRBJ2-7, is GAGVSQSPRYKVAKRGQDVALRCDPISGHVSLFWYQQALGQGPEFLTYFQNEAQLDKSGLPSDRFFAERPEGSVSTLKIQRTQQEDSAVYLCASSYDRGQYEQYFGPGTRLTVT.

The chain uses TRBV30 and TRBJ1-1; D gene uncertain. Germline CDR1 is GTSNPN and CDR2 is SVGIG (reference sequence). This CDR3 has 11 amino acids. V lost 2 bases and J lost 3, with 4 bases in between. CDR3 protein: CAWSSYTEAFF. DNA of the CDR3: TGTGCCTGGAGTTCCTACACTGAAGCTTTCTTT.

This clone showed up just once. The chain employs TRBV29-1 and TRBJ2-1, with TRBD1 identical over 7 bases. Germline values: CDR1 SQVTM, CDR2 ANQGSEA. The trim removed 7 bases at V and 5 bases at J, leaving 11 bases unmatched. CDR3 length: 14 amino acids. The CDR3 loop is CSGGPTGTDNEQFF. As DNA, the CDR3 is TGCAGCGGGGGACCGACAGGGACCGACAATGAGCAGTTCTTC.

This clone was found a few times. The rearrangement links TRBV11-1 to TRBJ1-1; 8 bases are a match to TRBD1. This CDR3 has 15 amino acids. CDR1 and CDR2 (germline): SGHAT, FQDESV (reference sequence). The ends lost 5 bases at V and 1 base at J; junction bases unmatched: 6. The CDR3 sequence: CASSDRGAGNTEAFF. The CDR3 DNA follows: TGTGCCAGCAGCGACAGGGGCGCAGGGAACACTGAAGCTTTCTTT.

The V and J genes are TRBV5-4 and TRBJ1-1; 9 bases are a match to TRBD1. Unmatched junction bases numbered 10, after V lost 6 bases and J lost 4 bases. This CDR3 is built from 15 residues. CDR1 and CDR2 from the germline V gene are SGHNT and YYREEE (reference sequence). The CDR3 sequence: CASTDAQGALTEAFF. The DNA of the CDR3 is TGTGCCAGCACAGACGCACAGGGGGCGCTCACTGAAGCTTTCTTT.